Detailed here is one TCR beta chain. Within Nashville, Tennessee resided all donors, each a Caucasian adult. Sequencing was performed with immunoSEQ multiplex PCR; in TCRdb, only in-frame clones are kept and a portion is missing. The sample has hundreds of thousands of clones, about 96% seen once; the top ten hold roughly 0.05%. This CDR3 is 16 amino acids long. Germline CDR1 ENHRY, CDR2 SYGVKD. The record originates from a study of shared clonotypes between healthy human individuals. Study as a whole: Each donor's CD8 memory used one plate, CD8 naive two, each CD4 subset three.

The sequence derives from a woman under 40 in good health. The chain has TRBV10-3 and TRBJ2-2, with D possibly being TRBD1 (6 bases). Sequencing used naive CD4+ T cells sorted from blood. The subset is: CD45RA+ positively selected. The CDR3 region has the DNA TGTGCAATCTCGAGGCTCGGGACAAAGAACACCGGGGAGCTGTTTTTT. The encoded protein is CAISRLGTKNTGELFF.